Each of the 21 T cell receptor beta chains below was sequenced from the same sample in a study of shared clonotypes between healthy human individuals. Assay: immunoSEQ multiplex PCR; the TCRdb copy retains only in-frame clones and omits some. The data contain around 720,000 clones, less than 80% of them seen just once; the ten biggest clones take up roughly 1.9%. The material sequenced was memory CD4+ T cells sorted from blood. The subset is: CD45RA-negative fraction. These receptors came from a woman between 25 and 40 years old in good health.

This clone was counted a few times. The chain carries TRBV6-5 and TRBJ1-2; D is undetermined. The length of the CDR3 is 15 residues. Between the trimmed V and J ends, which lost 6 bases and 1 base, there was a span of 15 bases. CDR1 is MNHEY, CDR2 SVGAGI, per germline. CDR3 nucleotides: TGTGCCAGCAGCCCCAGTGCCAGTCTTAACTATGGCTACACCTTC. Residues: CASSPSASLNYGYTF.

The chain carries TRBV28 and TRBJ2-1, with D perhaps TRBD2 (5 bases). The CDR3 length is 12 residues. Between the trimmed V and J ends, which lost 6 bases and 10 bases, there was a span of 13 bases. Germline values: CDR1 MDHEN, CDR2 SYDVKM. CDR3 DNA sequence: TGTGCCAGCAGGCGACCCGCTAGCGAGCAGTTCTTC. Its protein product is CASRRPASEQFF.

Comments on this clone: Other DNA sequences from this sample encode an identical CDR3 as well. The chain has TRBV14 and TRBJ1-4, with D unclear. Germline CDR1 reads SGHDN; CDR2 reads FVKESK. The CDR3 totals 13 residues. V was trimmed by 0 bases and J by 8 bases, leaving 7 bases between them. CDR3 amino acids: CASSQDRREKLFF. Here the CDR3 DNA reads TGTGCCAGCAGCCAAGACAGAAGGGAAAAACTGTTTTTT.

The gene calls are TRBV6-5 and TRBJ1-5; D ambiguous. The germline V and J ends were trimmed by 0 bases and 4 bases, with 13 bases remaining between them. Germline CDR1 MNHEY, CDR2 SVGAGI. This CDR3 comprises 16 residues. The CDR3 reads CASSYSKGYGNQPQHF. CDR3 nucleotides: TGTGCCAGCAGTTACTCGAAAGGGTATGGGAATCAGCCCCAGCATTTT.

The chain links TRBV5-1 to TRBJ1-1; D remains ambiguous. V was clipped by 1 base and J by 4 bases, with 8 bases between them. The CDR3 is 13 residues long. Germline V gene lookup returns CDR1 SGHRS and CDR2 YFSETQ. The CDR3: CASSLLRSTEAFF. Written as DNA, the CDR3 is TGCGCCAGCAGCTTGTTGAGAAGCACTGAAGCTTTCTTT.

This clone has more than one count but fewer than ten. This chain links TRBV2 with TRBJ1-1; a possible D gene is TRBD1 (5 bases). CDR1 is SNHLY, CDR2 FYNNEI, per germline. The V end lost 5 bases, the J end lost 5 bases, and 15 bases lay between the germline ends. This CDR3 is built from 14 residues. The CDR3, as DNA: TGTGCCAGCAGTACCCAACGGGGGGTGACTGAAGCTTTCTTT. As protein: CASSTQRGVTEAFF. Full variable domain (remainder filled in from reference TRBV2 and TRBJ1-1): EPEVTQTPSHQVTQMGQEVILRCVPISNHLYFYWYRQILGQKVEFLVSFYNNEISEKSEIFDDQFSVERPDGSNFTLKIRSTKLEDSAMYFCASSTQRGVTEAFFGQGTRLTVV.

J is TRBJ1-4 and V is TRBV7-2, with TRBD1 as a possible D gene (6 bases). CDR1 and CDR2 (germline): SGHTA, FQGNSA. The CDR3 totals 14 residues. Deletions cut 4 bases from V and 11 bases from J, with 17 bases between. The CDR3 bases are TGTGCCAGCAGCTCGTCAGGGGATCTACGGAAACTGTTTTTT. Translated, it gives CASSSSGDLRKLFF.

The sample holds a few counts of this clone. CDR3 sequence reads: CASSTTSGRAHTGELFF. Here the CDR3 DNA reads TGCGCCAGCAGCACGACTAGCGGGAGGGCCCACACCGGGGAGCTGTTTTTT. The chain combines TRBV5-1 with TRBJ2-2, with 14 bases identical to TRBD2. CDR1 SGHRS and CDR2 YFSETQ come from the germline V gene. CDR3 size: 17 residues. V trimming: 4 bases; J trimming: 3 bases; junction bases outside the gene matches: 5.

The chain is built from TRBV27 and TRBJ1-2; no firm D call. The V gene lost 6 bases and the J gene lost 3 bases, with 5 bases spanning the gap. Germline V CDR1 and CDR2: MNHEY, SMNVEV (reference sequence). The CDR3 totals 11 residues. The CDR3 loop is CASRNYYGYTF. DNA of the CDR3: TGTGCCAGCAGGAACTACTATGGCTACACCTTC.

This clone was seen just once. The rearrangement links TRBV6-6 to TRBJ1-5; 8 bases are a match to TRBD1. The CDR3 runs 16 residues. V lost 4 bases and J lost 2; bases outside the gene matches: 7. Germline CDR1 MNHNY, CDR2 SVGAGI (reference sequence). The CDR3 sequence is CASSSTDRGGNQPQHF. The CDR3 DNA is TGTGCCAGCAGTTCCACCGACAGGGGAGGCAATCAGCCCCAGCATTTT.

As to this clone: Other DNA sequences of this sample code for an identical CDR3. The V and J genes are TRBV18 and TRBJ1-5; 10 positions agree with TRBD1. CDR1 and CDR2 from the germline V gene are KGHSH and LQKENI. This CDR3 has 14 residues. The V segment lost 3 bases and the J segment 5 bases; nucleotides outside the gene matches: 1. Here the CDR3 DNA reads TGTGCCAGCTCACCCGGGACAGGGGATCAGCCCCAGCATTTT. This gives the protein CASSPGTGDQPQHF.

This chain joins TRBV2 and TRBJ2-5; 10 nucleotides agree with TRBD2. V lost 1 base, J lost 5 bases, and 4 bases stayed unmatched. The CDR3 spans 15 residues. CDR1 is SNHLY, CDR2 FYNNEI, per germline. In nucleotides, the CDR3 is TGTGCCAGCAGTGAAGAGCTAGCGGGAGTCGAGACCCAGTACTTC. It specifies CASSEELAGVETQYF. The variable domain in full, completed from reference TRBV2 and TRBJ2-5, reads EPEVTQTPSHQVTQMGQEVILRCVPISNHLYFYWYRQILGQKVEFLVSFYNNEISEKSEIFDDQFSVERPDGSNFTLKIRSTKLEDSAMYFCASSEELAGVETQYFGPGTRLLVL.

CDR3 nucleotides: TGTGCCAGCAGCTTAGAGGGGGGAGGGAACACTGAAGCTTTCTTT. Its protein product is CASSLEGGGNTEAFF. V gene TRBV11-2 combines with J gene TRBJ1-1, with a weak D call TRBD1 (5 bases). The V end lost 0 bases, the J end lost 1 base, and 9 bases lay between the germline ends. The CDR3 runs to 15 residues. CDR1 is SGHAT, CDR2 FQNNGV, per germline.

A remark on this clone: Other DNA sequences in the same sample also yield this CDR3. The V call is TRBV5-1, the J call TRBJ2-5, with D perhaps given as TRBD1 or TRBD2 (5 bases each). Germline lookup yields CDR1 SGHRS and CDR2 YFSETQ. CDR3 length: 15 residues. Between the trimmed V and J ends, which lost 0 bases and 5 bases, there was a span of 14 bases. This chain's CDR3 is CASSLDPGGRETQYF. Here the CDR3 DNA reads TGCGCCAGCAGCTTGGACCCTGGGGGACGGGAGACCCAGTACTTC.

The genes are TRBV7-9 and TRBJ2-7, with D perhaps TRBD2 (6 bases). CDR3 length: 16 residues. The V end was cut by 5 bases, the J end by 2 bases, with 19 bases between. Germline V gene data show CDR1 as SEHNR and CDR2 as FQNEAQ (reference sequence). DNA for the CDR3: TGTGCCAGCAGCGCGTGGCTTAGCGGAGGCACCTACGAGCAGTACTTC. This encodes CASSAWLSGGTYEQYF.

V usage is TRBV15 and J usage is TRBJ2-1; D unclear. Germline values: CDR1 LNHNV, CDR2 YYDKDF (reference sequence). The CDR3 has 14 amino acids. The germline V and J ends were trimmed by 0 bases and 7 bases, with 10 bases remaining between them. The CDR3 here is CATSRDSWLNEQFF. In DNA form, the CDR3 reads TGTGCCACCAGCAGAGATAGCTGGTTAAATGAGCAGTTCTTC.

The chain is built from TRBV5-6 and TRBJ1-4; weak D call: TRBD1 (6 bases). Germline CDR1 and CDR2: SGHDT and YYEEEE. The V end was cut by 4 bases, the J end by 3 bases, with 16 bases between. This CDR3 contains 16 residues. CDR3 region: CASSPARGGSNEKLFF. In DNA form, the CDR3 reads TGTGCCAGCAGCCCAGCGCGGGGGGGCTCTAATGAAAAACTGTTTTTT. The entire variable domain, with the rest obtained from reference TRBV5-6 and TRBJ1-4, is as follows: DAGVTQSPTHLIKTRGQQVTLRCSPKSGHDTVSWYQQALGQGPQFIFQYYEEEERQRGNFPDRFSGHQFPNYSSELNVNALLLGDSALYLCASSPARGGSNEKLFFGSGTQLSVL.

The chain recombines TRBV19 with TRBJ2-1; possibly TRBD1 for D (6 bases). Germline V lookup: CDR1 LNHDA, CDR2 SQIVND (reference sequence). Trimming removed 7 bases at V and 3 bases at J, with 10 bases between. This CDR3 spans 13 amino acids. This chain's CDR3 is CASTKDSYNEQFF. Here the CDR3 DNA reads TGTGCCAGTACCAAGGACAGCTACAATGAGCAGTTCTTC.

This clone was detected only once. The rearrangement links TRBV25-1 to TRBJ2-7; no reliable D call. In germline, CDR1 is MGHDK, CDR2 SYGVNS. Trimming left V 3 bases short and J 3 bases short, with 9 bases between. This CDR3 has 13 amino acids. The CDR3 DNA follows: TGTGCCAGCAGTGAGTCCGGCCGCTACGAGCAGTACTTC. Its protein product is CASSESGRYEQYF.

This chain links TRBV29-1 with TRBJ1-2; D remains ambiguous. Germline values: CDR1 SQVTM, CDR2 ANQGSEA. V lost 7 bases to trimming and J lost 0 bases, with 9 bases between them. The CDR3 is made up of 12 amino acids. In nucleotides, the CDR3 is TGCAGCGCCGTACAAGCTAACTATGGCTACACCTTC. This encodes CSAVQANYGYTF.

About this clone: Germline and junction disagree at one end, which may indicate a read error. The chain joins TRBV27 to TRBJ2-2, with TRBD1 matching 9 bases. Germline assignment: CDR1 MNHEY and CDR2 SMNVEV (reference sequence). The CDR3 extends over 17 amino acids. The CDR3 coding sequence is TGTGCCAGCAGTCTATCCTCGGGACAGGGTGGGGCCGGGGAGCTGTTTTTT. The encoded protein is CASSLSSGQGGAGELFF.